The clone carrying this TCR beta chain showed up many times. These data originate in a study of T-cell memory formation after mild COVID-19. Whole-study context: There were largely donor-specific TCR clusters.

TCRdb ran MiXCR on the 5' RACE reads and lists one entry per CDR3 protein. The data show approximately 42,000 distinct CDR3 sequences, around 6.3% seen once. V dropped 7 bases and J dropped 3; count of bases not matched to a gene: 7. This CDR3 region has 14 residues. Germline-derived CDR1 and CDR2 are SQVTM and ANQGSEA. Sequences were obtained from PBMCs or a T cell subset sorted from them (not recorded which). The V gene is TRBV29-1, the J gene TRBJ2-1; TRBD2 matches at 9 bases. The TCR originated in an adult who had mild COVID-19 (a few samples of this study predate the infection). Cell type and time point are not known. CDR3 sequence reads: CSARTSEYYNEQFF. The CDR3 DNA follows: TGCAGCGCCAGGACTAGCGAGTACTACAATGAGCAGTTCTTC.